Listed here are 3 T cell receptor beta chains from one sample, sequenced in a study of T and B cells in COVID-19 patients (dated by TCRdb to the early 2020s). The run used an Illumina MiSeq. TRB rearrangements were amplified by multiplex PCR with BIOMED2 TRB-A/B primer pools. TCRdb reanalyzed the raw reads on its own, using fastp at Q25 for trimming and MiXCR for clone calling, and kept in-frame beta chains. Each entry merges the rows of one CDR3 protein and shows their most common DNA and genes. This sample has 14,000 to 15,000 distinct CDR3 sequences in its table, and about 30% of those were observed once. The ten largest clones represent more than 0.9% of the sample. TRB repertoires were amplified using roughly 220-550 ng of genomic DNA isolated from blood. The sequenced sample consisted of blood. The receptor source for this set is a human donor who had recovered from COVID-19.

This clonotype has at least ten counts. The rearrangement uses TRBV27 and TRBJ2-1, with D perhaps assigned TRBD1 or TRBD2 (5 bases each). Germline V lookup: CDR1 MNHEY, CDR2 SMNVEV (reference sequence). This CDR3 contains 13 residues. The ends were cut back, 5 bases at V and 7 bases at J, with 12 bases in the middle. CDR3 coding DNA: TGTGCCAGCAGTACCGGGACCCGGAATGAGCAGTTCTTC. Translation gives CASSTGTRNEQFF.

The rearrangement joins TRBV7-2 to TRBJ1-1; 7 bases map to TRBD1. There are 14 residues in the CDR3. V lost 4 bases, J lost 4 bases, and 6 bases stayed unmatched. Germline V gene lookup returns CDR1 SGHTA and CDR2 FQGNSA. As DNA, the CDR3 is TGTGCCAGCAGCTCATACAGGGGTTTCACTGAAGCTTTCTTT. Amino acids: CASSSYRGFTEAFF.

The chain carries TRBV30 and TRBJ2-5, with D possibly TRBD2 on 6 matching bases. Trimming cost V 1 base and J 5 bases, with 20 bases left between them. Germline loops: CDR1 GTSNPN, CDR2 SVGIG (reference sequence). The CDR3 spans 16 residues. CDR3 residues: CAWSGLEGFGLETQYF. CDR3 bases: TGTGCCTGGAGTGGATTGGAGGGGTTTGGGCTGGAGACCCAGTACTTC.